These 15 T cell receptor beta chains were sequenced from one sample in a study of Ad26.COV2.S vaccination and SARS-CoV-2 variants. Generated by immunoSEQ multiplex PCR, the TCRdb table keeps only in-frame clones and is missing some. The data contain over 400,000 clones, 92% of them singletons. As to treatment: around 19 received Ad26.COV2.S at low or high dose, single or two shots; a few received placebo; per-sample allocation not given. Following the first vaccine or placebo injection, samples were taken on day 63. The material sequenced was peripheral blood, taken in a trial of Ad26.COV2.S vaccine versus placebo. These receptors were collected from a person between 18 and 65 years old who received the Ad26.COV2.S COVID-19 vaccine or a placebo.

CDR3 DNA: TGTGCCAGCAGCGTCCTCGGGGGGACCTCGGGTGAGCAGTTCTTC. It translates to CASSVLGGTSGEQFF. The V gene is TRBV7-6, the J gene TRBJ2-1, with 7 bases identical to TRBD2. The CDR3 spans 15 residues. Germline V lookup: CDR1 SGHVS, CDR2 FNYEAQ. J was trimmed by 9 bases and V by 5 bases; bases with no gene match: 13.

The rearrangement uses TRBV3-1 (or the pseudogene TRBV3-2) and TRBJ2-5; tentatively, D is TRBD1 (6 bases). Germline CDR1 is LGHDT and CDR2 is YNNKEL (reference sequence). Trimming took 4 bases from V and 4 from J, leaving 16 bases between them. CDR3 length: 15 amino acids. The chain's CDR3 is CASSPSRGRGETQYF. The CDR3 DNA reads as TGTGCCAGCAGCCCCAGCAGGGGCCGGGGAGAGACCCAGTACTTC.

Details on this clone: Other DNA sequences in this specimen translate into the identical CDR3. The CDR3 DNA follows: TGTGCCAGCAGCGTAGGGGGTTACACTGAAGCTTTCTTT. This gives the protein CASSVGGYTEAFF. The V gene is TRBV9, the J gene TRBJ1-1; D call uncertain. The V end lost 0 bases, the J end lost 3 bases, and 6 bases lay between the germline ends. Germline V gives CDR1 SGDLS, CDR2 YYNGEE. The CDR3 extends over 13 amino acids.

The DNA of the CDR3 is TGCAGCGTTGATACAGGGGCCCATTTCGGCTATGGCTACACCTTC. Translated, it gives CSVDTGAHFGYGYTF. The chain uses TRBV29-1 and TRBJ1-2, with 7 nucleotides matching TRBD1. With 3 bases clipped from V and 4 bases from J, the junction kept 11 bases outside the gene matches. Germline V gene data show CDR1 as SQVTM and CDR2 as ANQGSEA. The CDR3 runs 15 residues.

This clone was counted once. The chain has TRBV4-3 and TRBJ2-2; D tentatively fits TRBD1 or TRBD2 (5 bases each). The CDR3 runs 14 residues. Trimming stripped 0 bases from V and 6 bases from J, with 8 bases between. Per germline, CDR1 LGHNA and CDR2 YSLEER. The CDR3 DNA sequence: TGCGCCAGCAGCCAAGATGGGGGTCCCGGGGAGCTGTTTTTT. As protein: CASSQDGGPGELFF.

The chain has TRBV25-1 and TRBJ2-6; D gene uncertain. Germline assignment: CDR1 MGHDK and CDR2 SYGVNS. The CDR3 runs to 14 residues. V lost 8 bases and J 0 bases, leaving 8 bases between the germline ends. CDR3 DNA sequence: TGTGCCAGCTCTATCAACTCTGGGGCCAACGTCCTGACTTTC. This encodes CASSINSGANVLTF. The full variable domain, with the rest looked up from reference TRBV25-1 and TRBJ2-6, is EADIYQTPRYLVIGTGKKITLECSQTMGHDKMYWYQQDPGMELHLIHYSYGVNSTEKGDLSSESTVSRIRTEHFPLTLESARPSHTSQYLCASSINSGANVLTFGAGSRLTVL.

V and J are TRBV19 and TRBJ1-5, with unresolved D. The V gene lost 3 bases and the J gene lost 4 bases, with 7 bases spanning the gap. The germline gives CDR1 LNHDA, CDR2 SQIVND (reference sequence). The CDR3 has 13 residues. The CDR3 loop is CASSIADNQPQHF. The CDR3 nucleotides read TGTGCCAGTAGTATCGCGGATAATCAGCCCCAGCATTTT.

Only one count was recorded for this clone. The J gene is TRBJ2-3, the V gene TRBV28; D remains unclear. Trimming removed 7 bases at V and 2 bases at J, with 13 bases between. This CDR3 is 14 amino acids long. Germline V gene lookup returns CDR1 MDHEN and CDR2 SYDVKM. CDR3 bases: TGTGCCAGCACCACCCAACCACCCACAGATACGCAGTATTTT. This gives the protein CASTTQPPTDTQYF. The variable domain in full, completed from reference TRBV28 and TRBJ2-3, reads DVKVTQSSRYLVKRTGEKVFLECVQDMDHENMFWYRQDPGLGLRLIYFSYDVKMKEKGDIPEGYSVSREKKERFSLILESASTNQTSMYLCASTTQPPTDTQYFGPGTRLTVL.

This clone was detected a few times. V and J are TRBV6-1 and TRBJ1-2; D is ambiguous. Germline V CDR1 and CDR2: MNHNS, SASEGT. V lost 5 bases, J lost 6 bases, and 13 bases lay in between. This CDR3 is built from 13 residues. As DNA, the CDR3 is TGTGCCAGCAGTTTCCCGGGAGTGGATGGCTACACCTTC. It specifies CASSFPGVDGYTF.

The chain combines TRBV2 with TRBJ2-4, with 9 bases identical to TRBD1. The V gene's germline CDR1 is SNHLY and CDR2 FYNNEI. J was trimmed by 13 bases and V by 5 bases; bases with no gene match: 3. This CDR3 spans 11 amino acids. This chain's CDR3 is CASSPGTGQYF. CDR3 coding DNA: TGTGCCAGCAGTCCAGGGACAGGGCAGTACTTC.

V gene TRBV7-9 combines with J gene TRBJ2-5; 7 positions match TRBD1. The CDR3 runs to 16 residues. V lost 4 bases, J lost 4 bases, and 12 bases stayed unmatched. Germline CDR1 is SEHNR and CDR2 is FQNEAQ (reference sequence). Written as DNA, the CDR3 is TGTGCCAGCAGCTCACCTTCAGGGGGTTGGGGAGAGACCCAGTACTTC. Its protein is CASSSPSGGWGETQYF.

The chain links TRBV7-9 to TRBJ2-7; D ambiguous. V gave up 0 bases and J gave up 2 bases, with 11 bases separating them. This CDR3 is 15 amino acids long. Germline-derived CDR1 and CDR2 are SEHNR and FQNEAQ (reference sequence). In DNA, the CDR3 is TGTGCCAGCAGCTTAGCCCCCCAAGGGACCTACGAGCAGTACTTC. It is translated as CASSLAPQGTYEQYF.

This clone was detected only once. The chain links TRBV19 to TRBJ2-1; D possibly corresponds to TRBD2 (5 bases). V was cut by 5 bases and J by 4 bases, with 15 bases left in between. The CDR3 extends over 15 amino acids. Per the germline V gene, CDR1 is LNHDA and CDR2 is SQIVND (reference sequence). The DNA for the CDR3 is TGTGCCAGTAGTGTCTCGACTAACTATTACAATGAGCAGTTCTTC. It is translated as CASSVSTNYYNEQFF.

This chain links TRBV9 with TRBJ2-7; 12 nucleotides agree with TRBD2. Per the germline V gene, CDR1 is SGDLS and CDR2 is YYNGEE. V was clipped by 0 bases and J by 5 bases; unmatched bases: 6. CDR3 length: 16 residues. The CDR3 region has the DNA TGTGCCAGCAGCGTAGCCGGACTAGCGGGGCGAGACGAGCAGTACTTC. Translated: CASSVAGLAGRDEQYF.

V usage is TRBV5-6 and J usage is TRBJ1-5; D is unclear. Trimming removed 0 bases from V and 11 bases from J, with 15 bases in between. The CDR3 is 14 amino acids. Looked up from germline, CDR1 is SGHDT and CDR2 is YYEEEE. CDR3 protein: CASSLAAQSWAQHF. The CDR3 DNA reads as TGTGCCAGCAGCTTGGCTGCCCAATCGTGGGCCCAGCATTTT.